These 28 T cell receptor beta chains were sequenced from one sample in a study of patients and donors after allogeneic stem cell transplantation. One entry per CDR3 protein, called by TCRdb with MiXCR from the RT-PCR reads. The sample consists of approximately 220,000 distinct CDR3 sequences, more than 35% of them appearing once. Material for sequencing was blood, either unsorted or a sorted T cell fraction (not recorded which). The receptors shown here come from a human donor who was either an allogeneic HSCT recipient or a stem cell or donor lymphocyte infusion donor (not recorded which). It is not recorded whose cells these are; they may come from a transplant donor.

This clonotype came up a few times. The V gene is TRBV3-1, the J gene TRBJ1-1; D is perhaps TRBD1 (5 bases). The CDR3 is made up of 15 amino acids. V was pared by 1 base and J by 5 bases, with 14 bases between. Per the germline V gene, CDR1 is LGHDT and CDR2 is YNNKEL (reference sequence). CDR3 residues: CASSQAGAGGTEAFF. In nucleotides, the CDR3 is TGTGCCAGCAGCCAAGCGGGCGCCGGGGGAACTGAAGCTTTCTTT.

This clonotype showed up just once. V gene TRBV28 combines with J gene TRBJ1-2, with D perhaps TRBD1 (6 bases). CDR1 is MDHEN, CDR2 SYDVKM, per germline. The CDR3 has 14 residues. V lost 6 bases to trimming and J lost 5 bases, with 16 bases between them. The CDR3 nucleotides are TGTGCCAGCAGCAAGGGGGTCCGGGGGTATGGCTACACCTTC. Translation gives CASSKGVRGYGYTF.

The chain combines TRBV12-3 or TRBV12-4 with TRBJ2-7, with D possibly being TRBD2 (5 bases). With 0 bases removed from V and 2 bases from J, the gap between germline ends came to 8 bases. The CDR3 consists of 14 residues. CDR3 DNA: TGTGCCAGCAGTTTAGCGCTCGGGGCCTACGAGCAGTACTTC. This encodes CASSLALGAYEQYF.

The chain combines TRBV28 with TRBJ1-1, with D possibly being TRBD1 (6 bases). The CDR3 is 13 residues long. Germline loops: CDR1 MDHEN, CDR2 SYDVKM. Trimming left V 6 bases short and J 8 bases short, with 16 bases between. CDR3 loop: CASRKSGDPEAFF. CDR3 nucleotides: TGTGCCAGCAGAAAATCAGGGGATCCCGAAGCTTTCTTT.

The chain carries TRBV15 and TRBJ1-3, with D perhaps matching TRBD1 (5 bases). The germline V gene encodes CDR1 LNHNV and CDR2 YYDKDF (reference sequence). CDR3 size: 14 residues. With 2 bases removed from V and 0 bases from J, the gap between germline ends came to 5 bases. The CDR3 protein is CATSRTGSGNTIYF. The CDR3 DNA is TGTGCCACCAGCAGAACAGGCTCTGGAAACACCATATATTTT.

Only a few counts were recorded for this clonotype. The chain joins TRBV24-1 to TRBJ2-1; D is unresolved. The CDR3 is 11 amino acids. In germline, CDR1 is KGHDR, CDR2 SFDVKD. Between the trimmed V and J ends, which lost 3 bases and 5 bases, there was a span of 1 base. CDR3 amino acids: CATSDNNEQFF. CDR3 bases: TGTGCCACCAGTGATAACAATGAGCAGTTCTTC.

V gene TRBV19 combines with J gene TRBJ1-1; no reliable D call. CDR3 length: 15 residues. V was clipped by 0 bases and J by 5 bases, with 13 bases between them. CDR1 and CDR2 (germline): LNHDA, SQIVND (reference sequence). CDR3 protein: CASSIDPDGKTEAFF. The DNA for the CDR3 is TGTGCCAGTAGTATAGACCCGGACGGGAAAACTGAAGCTTTCTTT.

The gene calls are TRBV12-3 or TRBV12-4 and TRBJ1-1; D remains unclear. The length of the CDR3 is 11 residues. Trimming stripped 4 bases from V and 3 bases from J, with 3 bases between. This CDR3 reads CASSWHTEAFF. The CDR3 nucleotides are TGTGCCAGCAGTTGGCACACTGAAGCTTTCTTT.

A few counts support this clonotype. The J gene is TRBJ1-3, the V gene TRBV5-1, with a tentative D call TRBD1 (6 bases). The germline CDR1 and CDR2 sequences are SGHRS and YFSETQ. CDR3 length equals 15 residues. Trimming stripped 2 bases from V and 3 bases from J, with 12 bases between. Here the CDR3 reads CASSLQGSIGNTIYF. In DNA, the CDR3 is TGCGCCAGCAGCTTACAGGGATCTATTGGAAACACCATATATTTT.

The chain joins TRBV25-1 to TRBJ1-2, with a tentative D call TRBD1 (5 bases). The CDR3 has 14 amino acids. Between the trimmed V and J ends, which lost 1 base and 7 bases, there was a span of 13 bases. Germline assignment: CDR1 MGHDK and CDR2 SYGVNS. The CDR3 nucleotides read TGTGCCAGCAGTGAATGGGGAGAGGGGATTGGCTACACCTTC. It yields the protein CASSEWGEGIGYTF.

The chain employs TRBV5-1 and TRBJ2-1; the match to TRBD2 covers 12 bases. The germline V gene has CDR1 SGHRS and CDR2 YFSETQ. This CDR3 contains 16 residues. The trim removed 2 bases at V and 3 bases at J, leaving 3 bases unmatched. CDR3 sequence: CASSLGLAGYYNEQFF. Here the CDR3 DNA reads TGCGCCAGCAGCTTAGGACTAGCGGGGTACTACAATGAGCAGTTCTTC.

V gene TRBV14 combines with J gene TRBJ2-3; unclear D gene. There are 15 residues in the CDR3. The germline V gene has CDR1 SGHDN and CDR2 FVKESK. Trimming left V 4 bases short and J 4 bases short, with 15 bases between. The CDR3 sequence is CASSPPLAFADTQYF. The CDR3 DNA is TGTGCCAGCAGCCCCCCTCTGGCGTTCGCAGATACGCAGTATTTT.

CDR3 in amino acids: CASSLVLSEQYF. CDR3 coding DNA: TGTGCCAGCAGCTTAGTTCTGAGCGAGCAGTACTTC. The chain uses TRBV7-9 and TRBJ2-7; D remains unclear. CDR3 length: 12 amino acids. V was cut by 1 base and J by 6 bases, with 7 bases left in between. Germline loops: CDR1 SEHNR, CDR2 FQNEAQ (reference sequence).

The CDR3 coding sequence is TGTGCCAGCAGTCGACATTTTAATGCGGTGAACACTGAAGCTTTCTTT. Protein sequence: CASSRHFNAVNTEAFF. This chain uses TRBV2 with TRBJ1-1; D is ambiguous. The CDR3 has 16 residues. The V end was cut by 5 bases, the J end by 0 bases, with 16 bases between. Germline values: CDR1 SNHLY, CDR2 FYNNEI.

This clonotype was found a few times. V is TRBV10-3 and J is TRBJ1-2; D gene unclear. Trimming took 4 bases from V and 8 from J, leaving 14 bases between them. CDR3 length: 13 residues. Germline V gene lookup returns CDR1 ENHRY and CDR2 SYGVKD. In DNA, the CDR3 is TGTGCCATCAGTGGACGAGACACCGCCGGCTACACCTTC. As protein: CAISGRDTAGYTF.

This clonotype was detected only a few times. The chain combines TRBV29-1 with TRBJ1-2; D is possibly TRBD1 (5 bases). The CDR3 has 15 amino acids. Per the germline V gene, CDR1 is SQVTM and CDR2 is ANQGSEA. V was pared by 1 base and J by 4 bases, with 16 bases between. The CDR3 DNA is TGCAGCGTTGAAGGAGCGTTGTGGGGCGGCTATGGCTACACCTTC. Translated: CSVEGALWGGYGYTF.

This clonotype was seen only a few times. This chain joins TRBV6-1 and TRBJ2-2; 9 bases agree with TRBD1. V shed 4 bases, J shed 5 bases, and the junction held 2 bases outside the gene matches. Germline V lookup: CDR1 MNHNS, CDR2 SASEGT. The CDR3 consists of 14 residues. In DNA form, the CDR3 reads TGTGCCAGCAGTGGACAGGGGGAGACCGGGGAGCTGTTTTTT. Protein: CASSGQGETGELFF.

The genes are TRBV20-1 and TRBJ2-7; TRBD1 agrees at 7 bases. This CDR3 contains 15 residues. V was pared by 3 bases and J by 9 bases, with 17 bases of the junction left unmatched. Germline values: CDR1 DFQATT, CDR2 SNEGSKA (reference sequence). The CDR3 nucleotides are TGCAGTGCTAGGATGGGGGACAGTATTGTTCCTCGGCAGTACTTC. It is translated as CSARMGDSIVPRQYF.

There are a few counts of this clonotype. The genes are TRBV5-6 and TRBJ1-2; D is unresolved. Germline values: CDR1 SGHDT, CDR2 YYEEEE. The V end was cut by 1 base, the J end by 6 bases, with 10 bases between. CDR3 length: 13 residues. For the CDR3, the DNA is TGTGCCAGCAGCTTGTTCTGGGCTGATGGCTACACCTTC. Its protein is CASSLFWADGYTF.

This clonotype came up a few times. The rearrangement links TRBV29-1 to TRBJ1-4; D ambiguous. Germline assignment: CDR1 SQVTM and CDR2 ANQGSEA. V gave up 5 bases and J gave up 0 bases, with 13 bases separating them. This CDR3 spans 15 amino acids. In nucleotides, the CDR3 is TGCAGCGTTTCCTACCACACCACAACTAATGAAAAACTGTTTTTT. This gives the protein CSVSYHTTTNEKLFF.

The V and J genes are TRBV5-1 and TRBJ1-4; possibly TRBD1 for D (6 bases). Germline lookup yields CDR1 SGHRS and CDR2 YFSETQ. Deletions cut 0 bases from V and 5 bases from J, with 14 bases between. The CDR3 length is 16 residues. Here the CDR3 reads CASSLAPGARNEKLFF. The CDR3 bases are TGCGCCAGCAGCTTGGCCCCGGGGGCAAGGAATGAAAAACTGTTTTTT.

The genes are TRBV28 and TRBJ2-5, with no clear D. The CDR3 is made up of 16 amino acids. V was clipped by 3 bases and J by 4 bases, with 18 bases between them. The germline gives CDR1 MDHEN, CDR2 SYDVKM. CDR3 in amino acids: CASSFQPPKGSETQYF. Here the CDR3 DNA reads TGTGCCAGCAGTTTTCAACCTCCCAAAGGCTCAGAGACCCAGTACTTC.

This clonotype was counted between two and nine times. This rearrangement joins TRBV12-3 or TRBV12-4 to TRBJ1-6, with 7 bases that match TRBD1. This CDR3 is 14 amino acids long. V trimming: 5 bases; J trimming: 3 bases; junction bases outside the gene matches: 1. The CDR3 DNA is TGTGCCAGCAGTGACAGGGACTATAATTCACCCCTCCACTTT. Translating it yields CASSDRDYNSPLHF.

In this sample, this clonotype turned up a few times. The rearrangement links TRBV10-3 to TRBJ1-1; 10 bases match TRBD1. Germline CDR1 and CDR2: ENHRY and SYGVKD. This CDR3 has 17 amino acids. Germline trimming cut 8 bases from V and 1 base from J; bases unmatched to any gene: 13. In nucleotides, the CDR3 is TGTGCCATCGCCCAGTCCCCCGGGACAGGGGCGAACACTGAAGCTTTCTTT. Amino acids: CAIAQSPGTGANTEAFF.

The chain has TRBV15 and TRBJ1-1; D gene unclear. CDR1 is LNHNV, CDR2 YYDKDF, per germline (reference sequence). The CDR3 is 14 residues long. Trimming shortened V by 3 bases and J by 5 bases, and 13 bases separated the two germline ends. The CDR3 DNA follows: TGTGCCACCAGCAGTCCCAGCAGGACTACTGAAGCTTTCTTT. Amino acid sequence: CATSSPSRTTEAFF.

In its sample, this clonotype was seen a few times. This rearrangement joins TRBV30 to TRBJ1-5; 7 bases line up with TRBD1. This CDR3 has 12 amino acids. Germline V CDR1 and CDR2: GTSNPN, SVGIG (reference sequence). V shed 1 base, J shed 7 bases, and the junction held 1 base outside the gene matches. The CDR3: CAWSEDRQPQHF. As DNA, the CDR3 is TGTGCCTGGAGTGAGGACAGGCAGCCCCAGCATTTT.

This clonotype was counted between two and nine times. The chain recombines TRBV15 with TRBJ1-2, with TRBD1 matching over 7 bases. The CDR3 contains 14 residues. Looked up from germline, CDR1 is LNHNV and CDR2 is YYDKDF (reference sequence). With V trimmed by 5 bases and J by 0 bases, 3 bases remained unmatched. CDR3 in DNA: TGTGCCACCAGCCCGGACAGGACTAACTATGGCTACACCTTC. Protein product: CATSPDRTNYGYTF.

This clonotype was recorded a few times. V gene TRBV28 combines with J gene TRBJ1-1; D might be TRBD1 (6 bases). The CDR3 contains 15 residues. Germline V gene data show CDR1 as MDHEN and CDR2 as SYDVKM. Between the trimmed V and J ends, which lost 6 bases and 3 bases, there was a span of 17 bases. CDR3 residues: CASSPPQGWDTEAFF. CDR3 nucleotide sequence: TGTGCCAGCAGCCCCCCTCAGGGGTGGGACACTGAAGCTTTCTTT.